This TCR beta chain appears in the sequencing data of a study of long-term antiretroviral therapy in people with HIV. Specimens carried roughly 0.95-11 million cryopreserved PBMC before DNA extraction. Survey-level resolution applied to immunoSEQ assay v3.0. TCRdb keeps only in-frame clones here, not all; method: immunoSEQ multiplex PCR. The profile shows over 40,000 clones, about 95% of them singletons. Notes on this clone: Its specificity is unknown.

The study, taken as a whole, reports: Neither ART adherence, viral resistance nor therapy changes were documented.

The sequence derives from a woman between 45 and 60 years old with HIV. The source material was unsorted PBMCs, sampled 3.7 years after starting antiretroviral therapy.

The CDR3 nucleotides are TGTGCCAGCAGCCGTTTGGGGGGCTCCTACAATGAGCAGTTCTTC. Its translation: CASSRLGGSYNEQFF. The V gene is TRBV7-3, the J gene TRBJ2-1; D is possibly TRBD2 (6 bases). Germline assignment: CDR1 SGHTA and CDR2 FQGTGA. This CDR3 spans 15 amino acids. Trimming pared 5 bases from V and 0 bases from J, leaving 11 bases between.